What follows are 14 T cell receptor beta chains derived from one specimen sequenced in a study of Graves' ophthalmopathy and Graves' hyperthyroidism. Amplified material comprised TCR beta CDR3 regions derived from RNA transcripts. RT-PCR with HTBI primers came first, then second-round multiplex PCR. A single record per CDR3 protein comes from TCRdb applying MiXCR to the multiplex PCR reads. The sample consists of about 410,000 distinct CDR3 sequences, about 16% of them appearing once. The material sequenced was peripheral blood. The receptor set was obtained from a woman aged 18-30 years with Graves' ophthalmopathy.

This clonotype has only one observation. This rearrangement joins TRBV5-1 to TRBJ1-1; tentatively, D is TRBD1 (6 bases). Germline values: CDR1 SGHRS, CDR2 YFSETQ. Trimming stripped 5 bases from V and 1 base from J, with 15 bases between. The CDR3 has 15 amino acids. This CDR3 is CASRPPGQGNTEAFF. The CDR3 bases are TGCGCCAGCAGGCCCCCGGGACAAGGGAACACTGAAGCTTTCTTT. The variable domain in full, with the rest retrieved from reference TRBV5-1 and TRBJ1-1, is KAGVTQTPRYLIKTRGQQVTLSCSPISGHRSVSWYQQTPGQGLQFLFEYFSETQRNKGNFPGRFSGRQFSNSRSEMNVSTLELGDSALYLCASRPPGQGNTEAFFGQGTRLTVV.

This clonotype was recorded many times. The chain recombines TRBV6-2 or TRBV6-3 with TRBJ2-7; D is possibly TRBD1 (5 bases). The V end was cut by 6 bases, the J end by 2 bases, with 20 bases between. Germline CDR1 reads MNHEY; CDR2 reads SVGEGT. There are 16 residues in the CDR3. CDR3 DNA: TGTGCCAGCAGCCAAAGGTTGGCAGGGTCTACCTACGAGCAGTACTTC. Its translation is CASSQRLAGSTYEQYF.

This clonotype was observed at least ten times. This chain connects TRBV7-2 to TRBJ1-1; D not resolved. The CDR3 is 14 residues long. The V and J ends lost 1 base and 10 bases respectively, with 16 bases between them. CDR1 SGHTA and CDR2 FQGNSA come from the germline V gene. The CDR3 bases are TGTGCCAGCAGCTTAGAGGGATCTTTTAGAGGAGCTTTCTTT. Translated, it gives CASSLEGSFRGAFF.

This clonotype was recorded many times. J is TRBJ1-5 and V is TRBV18, with a possible D match to TRBD1 (5 bases). This CDR3 contains 15 residues. Trimming pared 3 bases from V and 3 bases from J, leaving 12 bases between. Per the germline V gene, CDR1 is KGHSH and CDR2 is LQKENI. CDR3 amino acids: CASSPSGTFNQPQHF. CDR3 DNA sequence: TGTGCCAGCTCACCTTCCGGGACGTTCAATCAGCCCCAGCATTTT.

The chain is built from TRBV28 and TRBJ2-5; D gene unclear. V lost 5 bases and J 4 bases, leaving 14 bases between the germline ends. The CDR3 consists of 14 residues. The germline gives CDR1 MDHEN, CDR2 SYDVKM. The DNA of the CDR3 is TGTGCCAGCAGTCCGCCTAGTTCCTCAGAGACCCAGTACTTC. Protein: CASSPPSSSETQYF.

The table lists this clonotype with many counts. The CDR3 DNA follows: TGTGCCTGGAGAGGTCAGGGTGGGAATCAGCCCCAGCATTTT. It specifies CAWRGQGGNQPQHF. V usage is TRBV30 and J usage is TRBJ1-5; TRBD1 is a possible D gene (5 bases). This CDR3 contains 14 residues. Germline V gene lookup returns CDR1 GTSNPN and CDR2 SVGIG (reference sequence). V dropped 3 bases and J dropped 4 bases, with 13 bases sitting between them.

This clonotype was detected many times. This rearrangement joins TRBV9 to TRBJ1-1; possibly TRBD1 for D (6 bases). The length of the CDR3 is 17 residues. The ends were cut back, 2 bases at V and 0 bases at J, with 17 bases in the middle. Germline V CDR1 and CDR2: SGDLS, YYNGEE. The CDR3, as DNA: TGTGCCAGCAGCGTGGGACTGGGGGCGCCCATGAACACTGAAGCTTTCTTT. Translating it yields CASSVGLGAPMNTEAFF.

CDR3: CASSSPGTGIGQPQHF. CDR3 sequence (DNA): TGTGCCAGCAGTTCACCAGGGACAGGGATAGGTCAGCCCCAGCATTTT. The V and J genes are TRBV6-5 and TRBJ1-5, with 9 bases identical to TRBD1. The CDR3 sequence is 16 residues long. Per the germline V gene, CDR1 is MNHEY and CDR2 is SVGAGI. With V trimmed by 4 bases and J by 6 bases, 10 bases remained unmatched.

This clonotype was detected ten times or more. V gene TRBV6-2 or TRBV6-3 combines with J gene TRBJ2-5; D unclear. Germline assignment: CDR1 MNHEY and CDR2 SVGEGT. Trimming shortened V by 7 bases and J by 2 bases, and 17 bases separated the two germline ends. The CDR3 has 15 residues. CDR3: CASTLRAVLQETQYF. CDR3 DNA: TGTGCCAGCACCCTACGGGCGGTACTTCAAGAGACCCAGTACTTC.

This clonotype has a count of ten or more. This chain joins TRBV6-2 or TRBV6-3 and TRBJ2-7, with 7 bases aligning to TRBD1. The germline CDR1 and CDR2 sequences are MNHEY and SVGEGT. The V gene end was trimmed by 6 bases and the J gene end by 11 bases; junction bases not matched to a gene: 13. The CDR3 has 13 amino acids. In DNA form, the CDR3 reads TGTGCCAGCAGCCCGGGGACAGCTGGCGTGAAGTACTTC. It encodes CASSPGTAGVKYF.

This clonotype was counted ten times or more. The chain carries TRBV28 and TRBJ2-2; D gene unclear. Between the trimmed V and J ends, which lost 1 base and 6 bases, there was a span of 12 bases. The CDR3 totals 15 residues. The germline V gene encodes CDR1 MDHEN and CDR2 SYDVKM. The CDR3 nucleotides read TGTGCCAGCAGTTTATTGCCCTTGAGATCCGGGGAGCTGTTTTTT. The encoded protein is CASSLLPLRSGELFF.

This clonotype was counted many times. J is TRBJ1-6 and V is TRBV30; no reliable D call. Germline V CDR1 and CDR2: GTSNPN, SVGIG (reference sequence). V was clipped by 8 bases and J by 10 bases, with 18 bases between them. The CDR3 runs 13 residues. DNA for the CDR3: TGTGCCGGCCTTGCTCCCGGGCGGTCACCCCTCCACTTT. Amino acid sequence: CAGLAPGRSPLHF.

This clonotype has ten or more counts. This chain uses TRBV6-1 with TRBJ1-3; no clear D gene. From germline, CDR1 is MNHNS and CDR2 SASEGT. Trimming took 6 bases from V and 0 from J, leaving 12 bases between them. The CDR3 totals 15 residues. The CDR3 DNA reads TGTGCCAGCAGCTCCACAGCTGCCTCTGGAAACACCATATATTTT. As protein: CASSSTAASGNTIYF.

This clonotype was seen a handful of times. V and J are TRBV4-3 and TRBJ2-2; 7 bases are a match to TRBD1. V shed 0 bases and J 0 bases; nucleotides not matched to a gene: 4. The germline CDR1 and CDR2 sequences are LGHNA and YSLEER. CDR3 size: 17 residues. As DNA, the CDR3 is TGCGCCAGCAGCCAAGATCGGGACAGCTCGAACACCGGGGAGCTGTTTTTT. This sequence encodes CASSQDRDSSNTGELFF.